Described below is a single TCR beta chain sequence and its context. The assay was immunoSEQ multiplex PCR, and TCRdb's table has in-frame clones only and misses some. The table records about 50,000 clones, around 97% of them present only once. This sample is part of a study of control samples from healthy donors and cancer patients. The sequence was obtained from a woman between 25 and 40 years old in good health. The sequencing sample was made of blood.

The CDR3 reads CASSFTGSGEQYF. CDR3 coding DNA: TGTGCCAGCAGCTTTACAGGGTCGGGGGAGCAGTACTTC. The chain is built from TRBV7-3 and TRBJ2-7; possibly TRBD1 for D (6 bases). CDR3 length: 13 amino acids. Looked up from germline, CDR1 is SGHTA and CDR2 is FQGTGA. Trimming cost V 3 bases and J 7 bases, with 13 bases left between them.